A selection of T cell receptor beta chains follows, all from one sample in a study of beta chain features in type 1 diabetes. Measured with immunoSEQ multiplex PCR; TCRdb has only the in-frame clones, and not every one. The data contain 300,000 or so clones, roughly 13% of them singletons. The material sequenced was naive CD4+ T cells from blood. Receptor source: a man aged 30 to 39 with type 1 diabetes. Both conserved end residues are part of each CDR3. D genes are given only for firm matches. The size of a clone is reported for some rows only, either as once, few or many, or as a class for expanded clones.

d_call: TRBD2; v_call: TRBV19; j_call: TRBJ2-1; clone_size: few; cdr3_nt: TGTGCCAGTAGTATGCGACTAGCGGGCCACCCCTACAATGAGCAGTTCTTC; cdr3_aa: CASSMRLAGHPYNEQFF
d_call: TRBD1; v_call: TRBV29-1; j_call: TRBJ1-2; clone_size: few; cdr3_nt: TGCAGCGTTGAAGGCGGACAGGGAAATGGCTACACCTTC; cdr3_aa: CSVEGGQGNGYTF
d_call: TRBD1; v_call: TRBV11-3; j_call: TRBJ2-6; clone_size: few; cdr3_nt: TGTGCCAGCAGCCCACAGGGGGCTGGGGCCAACGTCCTGACTTTC; cdr3_aa: CASSPQGAGANVLTF
d_call: TRBD2; v_call: TRBV27; j_call: TRBJ2-7; clone_size: few; cdr3_nt: TGTGCCAGCAGTTTAAAGGCTAGCGGGGCTTCCTACGAGCAGTACTTC; cdr3_aa: CASSLKASGASYEQYF
d_call: TRBD2; v_call: TRBV7-8; j_call: TRBJ2-3; clone_size: NA; cdr3_nt: TGTGCCAGCAGCTCAGCGGGAGGGCCGGGAGATACGCAGTATTTT; cdr3_aa: CASSSAGGPGDTQYF
d_call: NA; v_call: TRBV5-4; j_call: TRBJ1-1; clone_size: few; cdr3_nt: TGTGCCAGCACCCAAGGGGGACGATGGAACACTGAAGCTTTCTTT; cdr3_aa: CASTQGGRWNTEAFF
d_call: TRBD1; v_call: TRBV19; j_call: TRBJ2-7; clone_size: NA; cdr3_nt: TGTGCCAGTAGCCTAAGTGGGCCGACAGGGAGCGGAACCTACGAGCAGTACTTC; cdr3_aa: CASSLSGPTGSGTYEQYF
d_call: NA; v_call: TRBV5-1; j_call: TRBJ2-1; clone_size: NA; cdr3_nt: TGCGCCAGCAGCTTGGAGAGCGATGAGCAGTTCTTC; cdr3_aa: CASSLESDEQFF
d_call: NA; v_call: TRBV25-1; j_call: TRBJ2-3; clone_size: NA; cdr3_nt: TGTGCCAGCAGCACTAGCCATACGCAGTATTTT; cdr3_aa: CASSTSHTQYF
d_call: TRBD2; v_call: TRBV5-1; j_call: TRBJ2-3; clone_size: NA; cdr3_nt: TGCGCCAGCAGCTCGGGACTAGCGGCCTCCACAGATACGCAGTATTTT; cdr3_aa: CASSSGLAASTDTQYF
d_call: TRBD2; v_call: TRBV28; j_call: TRBJ2-7; clone_size: few; cdr3_nt: TGTGCCAGCAGTCCGGCTAGCGGCGTCAACTACGAGCAGTACTTC; cdr3_aa: CASSPASGVNYEQYF
d_call: TRBD1; v_call: TRBV28; j_call: TRBJ1-1; clone_size: NA; cdr3_nt: TGTGCCAGCAGTTCTTGGGACAGGGGGCTTGGGAAGGCTGAAGCTTTCTTT; cdr3_aa: CASSSWDRGLGKAEAFF
d_call: NA; v_call: TRBV29-1; j_call: TRBJ1-1; clone_size: few; cdr3_nt: TGCAGCGTTGCCAGACAGATGAACACTGAAGCTTTCTTT; cdr3_aa: CSVARQMNTEAFF